This T cell receptor (beta chain) comes out of a study of shared clonotypes between healthy human individuals. Deep-level running was used for the assay. Generated by immunoSEQ multiplex PCR, the TCRdb table keeps only in-frame clones and is missing some. The table has 100,000 to 120,000 clones, approximately 70% seen once. Germline CDR1 and CDR2: LGHNA and YNFKEQ. Trimming took 0 bases from V and 0 from J, leaving 9 bases between them. This CDR3 comprises 16 residues. This clonotype was obtained from a woman aged 25 to 39 in good health. Material: memory CD8+ T cells sorted from blood. Subset given: CD45RO+ cells pooled with CCR7-negative TemRA cells. The chain uses TRBV4-2 and TRBJ2-1; D is undetermined. The CDR3: CASSQDAAASYNEQFF. CDR3 DNA: TGTGCCAGCAGCCAAGATGCCGCCGCCTCCTACAATGAGCAGTTCTTC.